This is a list of T cell receptor beta chains from one sample in a study of vaccination and CD4 T cells after COVID-19. Their antigen targets remain unknown. TCRdb analysed the PCR reads with MiXCR anew, one entry per CDR3 protein. The repertoire has 10,000 to 15,000 distinct CDR3 sequences, 30% of them found once; the top ten carry roughly a quarter. Sequenced: cultured CD4+ T cells from blood. These receptors all stem from a human donor with COVID-19. Both conserved end residues are part of each CDR3. A D gene is named only where the DNA matches it firmly. Not all rows give a size; the values are once, few, many and, for expanded clones, a class.

few	TRBV19	NA	TRBJ1-6	CATRPPTIGNSPLHF	TGTGCCACCCGGCCCCCCACGATCGGTAATTCACCCCTCCACTTT
few	TRBV6-5	NA	TRBJ2-2	CASSFQRNTGELFF	TGTGCCAGCAGTTTCCAGCGGAACACCGGGGAGCTGTTTTTT
few	TRBV2	NA	TRBJ1-4	CASSGVGEKLFF	TGTGCCAGCAGTGGAGTGGGTGAAAAACTGTTTTTT
NA	TRBV29-1	TRBD1	TRBJ2-2	CSAAQGASTGELFF	TGCAGCGCGGCACAGGGGGCCAGCACCGGGGAGCTGTTTTTT
NA	TRBV5-5	NA	TRBJ1-5	CASSLNSLGQPQHF	TGTGCCAGCAGCTTGAACTCGTTGGGGCAGCCCCAGCATTTT
NA	TRBV12-3/TRBV12-4	NA	TRBJ1-6	CASSFQDDSPLHF	TGTGCCAGCAGTTTTCAGGACGATTCACCCCTCCACTTT
NA	TRBV7-8	TRBD2	TRBJ2-1	CASSFMGASGVNNEQFF	TGTGCCAGCAGCTTTATGGGTGCTAGCGGGGTTAACAATGAGCAGTTCTTC
few	TRBV20-1	NA	TRBJ1-2	CSAREYSSRTVVDGYTF	TGCAGTGCTAGAGAATACTCTAGCCGGACGGTGGTGGATGGCTACACCTTC
NA	TRBV10-1	TRBD2	TRBJ2-5	CASSETSGGAPRETQYF	TGCGCCAGCAGCGAAACTAGCGGGGGGGCCCCACGGGAGACCCAGTACTTC
few	TRBV7-8	NA	TRBJ1-2	CASSLEWTPGGYTF	TGTGCCAGCAGCTTAGAGTGGACCCCCGGGGGCTACACCTTC
NA	TRBV6-5	TRBD2	TRBJ2-5	CASSYSRTSGGETQYF	TGTGCCAGCAGTTATTCAAGGACTAGCGGGGGTGAGACCCAGTACTTC
few	TRBV27	TRBD2	TRBJ2-2	CASSLRGGRLFF	TGTGCCAGCAGTTTAAGGGGAGGGAGGCTGTTTTTT
few	TRBV10-1	NA	TRBJ1-1	CASSTQEGEAFF	TGCGCCAGCAGTACACAGGAAGGCGAAGCTTTCTTT
NA	TRBV6-2/TRBV6-3	TRBD1	TRBJ1-1	CASRPGGHRGGTEAFF	TGTGCCAGCAGACCAGGGGGACACAGGGGCGGGACTGAAGCTTTCTTT
NA	TRBV28	NA	TRBJ2-3	CASSFIRSDMQYF	TGTGCCAGCAGCTTTATCAGGTCTGATATGCAGTATTTT
NA	TRBV7-9	TRBD1	TRBJ1-4	CASSSSDRAREKLFF	TGTGCCAGCAGCTCCTCGGACAGGGCGCGCGAAAAACTGTTTTTT
NA	TRBV11-2	TRBD2	TRBJ2-1	CASSVQVGGGSNEQFF	TGTGCCAGCAGCGTACAAGTTGGGGGGGGTTCCAATGAGCAGTTCTTC
NA	TRBV6-5	TRBD1	TRBJ2-1	CASSSIGTGEAEQFF	TGTGCCAGCAGTTCCATCGGGACAGGGGAAGCTGAGCAGTTCTTC
NA	TRBV20-1	NA	TRBJ1-2	CSAHREVYGYTF	TGCAGTGCTCATCGGGAAGTCTATGGCTACACCTTC
NA	TRBV6-4	TRBD1	TRBJ2-2	CASSETGGDTGELFF	TGTGCCAGCAGTGAAACAGGGGGCGATACCGGGGAGCTGTTTTTT
few	TRBV6-2/TRBV6-3	TRBD2	TRBJ2-7	CASTIRLAGNGEQYF	TGTGCCAGCACTATCCGACTAGCGGGGAATGGCGAGCAGTACTTC
NA	TRBV7-2	TRBD1	TRBJ1-5	CASSSYQGADGNQPQHF	TGTGCCAGCAGCTCGTACCAGGGGGCCGATGGCAATCAGCCCCAGCATTTT
NA	TRBV20-1	TRBD1	TRBJ1-3	CSAKKTGGVGNTIYF	TGCAGTGCCAAAAAGACAGGGGGCGTCGGAAACACCATATATTTT
NA	TRBV27	NA	TRBJ2-7	CASSLLRGGEQYF	TGTGCCAGCAGTTTACTCAGGGGCGGTGAGCAGTACTTC
NA	TRBV3-1	NA	TRBJ1-5	CASSQGGQGNQPQHF	TGTGCCAGCAGCCAAGGGGGGCAGGGGAATCAGCCCCAGCATTTT
few	TRBV2	TRBD1	TRBJ2-7	CASSDRDSRPYEQYF	TGTGCCAGCAGTGACCGGGACAGCCGACCCTACGAGCAGTACTTC
medium-sized	TRBV30	NA	TRBJ2-2	CAWTFTGELFF	TGTGCCTGGACTTTCACCGGGGAGCTGTTTTTT
NA	TRBV6-4	NA	TRBJ1-2	CASSGSRGGTQISGYTF	TGTGCCAGCAGTGGATCCCGTGGCGGGACTCAAATTAGTGGCTACACCTTC
NA	TRBV24-1	NA	TRBJ2-1	CATSGGGAYNEQFF	TGTGCCACCAGTGGAGGGGGGGCTTACAATGAGCAGTTCTTC
few	TRBV11-2	NA	TRBJ1-1	CASTRGEIHTEAFF	TGTGCCAGCACTAGAGGGGAGATCCACACTGAAGCTTTCTTT
NA	TRBV7-2	NA	TRBJ2-3	CASSFPLAGMSTDTQYF	TGTGCCAGCAGCTTTCCTCTCGCCGGGATGAGCACAGATACGCAGTATTTT
NA	TRBV7-2	TRBD2	TRBJ2-3	CASRRLAGADTQYF	TGTGCCAGCAGGAGACTAGCGGGGGCAGATACGCAGTATTTT